This T cell receptor beta chain was identified during a study of T cell changes during pregnancy in multiple sclerosis (dated by TCRdb to between 2019 and 2020). About the study as a whole: The study examined how the T cell repertoire changed over the course of pregnancy in women with multiple sclerosis.

The table lists this clone with a count of one. Its antigen specificity is not known. No base quality information exists; no much larger clone differs at one position. Library preparation used the immunoSEQ multiplex PCR assay. Held by TCRdb, this immuneACCESS table contains in-frame sequences only and omits some clones. Under half of the omission traces to an unresolved V gene where checked; the cause of the rest is unknown. Recorded for this sample are some 99,000 clones; 92% of them occurred a single time. The ten most abundant clones make up roughly 2.3% of the sample. The CDR3 has 17 amino acids, counting the end cysteine and phenylalanine. Only CDR3 DNA remains: 51 bases, in frame from the first base. V is shortened by 0 bases, J by 2 bases, and the region joining them spans 17 bases. Reading the germline V gene gives CDR1 KGHSH and CDR2 LQKENI.

Rearrangement joined TRBV18 to TRBJ2-7; the best D guess is TRBD2, with 6 bases matching. The sample here was peripheral blood, taken after pregnancy. The origin of this receptor is a female donor in good health, enrolled as a control in a pregnancy study. The CDR3 amino acid sequence is: CASSPPPPGTGAYEQYF. DNA sequence: TGTGCCAGCTCACCACCTCCACCCGGGACTGGAGCCTACGAGCAGTACTTC.